A selection of T cell receptor beta chains follows, all from one sample in a study of cytomegalovirus exposure and HLA in healthy donors. Generated by immunoSEQ multiplex PCR, the TCRdb table keeps only in-frame clones and is missing some. The sample contains approximately 79,000 clones, around 74% of which appear only once. The sample comprised PBMCs. These receptors all come from a boy between 10 and 17 years old in good health and CMV-seronegative. Both conserved end residues are part of each CDR3. A D gene is named only where the DNA matches it firmly. Not all rows give a size; the values are once, few, many and, for expanded clones, a class.

abundance	d_gene	len	v_gene	j_gene	CDR3nt	CDR3aa
NA	NA	13	TRBV4-1	TRBJ2-5	TGCGCCAGCAGCCAAGATACAGAGGAGACCCAGTACTTC	CASSQDTEETQYF
NA	NA	15	TRBV7-8	TRBJ2-7	TGTGCCAGCAGCTTAGTACTGACAGGTGTTGACGAGCAGTACTTC	CASSLVLTGVDEQYF
few	NA	14	TRBV6-5	TRBJ1-4	TGTGCCAGCAGTTACACAGGGCTTAATGAAAAACTGTTTTTT	CASSYTGLNEKLFF
NA	NA	13	TRBV5-4	TRBJ1-1	TGTGCCAGCAGCACCGTAGACGGGACTGAAGCTTTCTTT	CASSTVDGTEAFF
few	TRBD1	15	TRBV9	TRBJ1-1	TGTGCCAGCAGCGGACGGGACAGGGGTCTCCCTGAAGCTTTCTTT	CASSGRDRGLPEAFF
NA	NA	15	TRBV29-1	TRBJ2-5	TGCAGCGTTGAAGATTTGGTAGCGCCAGAAGAGACCCAGTACTTC	CSVEDLVAPEETQYF
NA	TRBD2	15	TRBV7-9	TRBJ2-1	TGTGCCAGCAGCTCAACGGTACTAGCGATCCATGAGCAGTTCTTC	CASSSTVLAIHEQFF
NA	NA	12	TRBV7-2	TRBJ2-3	TGTGCCAGCAGTCCGTACACAGATACGCAGTATTTT	CASSPYTDTQYF
NA	NA	11	TRBV30	TRBJ1-1	TGTGCCTGGAGTGTCCCGGGAGAAGCTTTCTTT	CAWSVPGEAFF
NA	NA	13	TRBV27	TRBJ1-5	TGTGCCAGCAGCGGGACTAGGAAGGAGCCCCAGCATTTT	CASSGTRKEPQHF
NA	TRBD2	19	TRBV5-4	TRBJ2-5	TGTGCCAGCAGCTGGGCACCGACTAGCGGGGGGGCTGCTCAAGAGACCCAGTACTTC	CASSWAPTSGGAAQETQYF
NA	NA	13	TRBV2	TRBJ1-1	TGTGCCAGCAGTGACCGGGGTTTGACTGAAGCTTTCTTT	CASSDRGLTEAFF
NA	NA	14	TRBV6-6	TRBJ2-3	TGTGCCAGCAGTTACTCCGACACAGGGGATACGCAGTATTTT	CASSYSDTGDTQYF
NA	TRBD1	15	TRBV13	TRBJ2-7	TGTGCCAGCAGAAGCACCGGGACAGGGACTTACGAGCAGTACTTC	CASRSTGTGTYEQYF
NA	NA	12	TRBV2	TRBJ1-1	TGTGCCAGCAGTGTCCCTTACACTGAAGCTTTCTTT	CASSVPYTEAFF
NA	NA	14	TRBV5-1	TRBJ1-4	TGCGCCAGCAGCTTGGGGACAGTTTTGGAAAAACTGTTTTTT	CASSLGTVLEKLFF
NA	TRBD2	18	TRBV11-3	TRBJ2-1	TGTGCCAGCAGCTTAGAGGGTCGGTGGACTAGCGGCTACAATGAGCAGTTCTTC	CASSLEGRWTSGYNEQFF
NA	TRBD1	15	TRBV28	TRBJ1-2	TGTGCCAGCAGTTTTCTGGACAGGGGGCACTATGGCTACACCTTC	CASSFLDRGHYGYTF
NA	TRBD1	14	TRBV30	TRBJ2-7	TGTGCCTGGAGTACGGGGACAGGGTCCTACGAGCAGTACTTC	CAWSTGTGSYEQYF
NA	NA	13	TRBV27	TRBJ2-5	TGTGCCAGCAGCTCCTCAGGATCGGAGACCCAGTACTTC	CASSSSGSETQYF
NA	TRBD1	16	TRBV7-9	TRBJ1-2	TGTGCCAGCAGCTTAGCGTTGGCAGGGGGCAGCTATGGCTACACCTTC	CASSLALAGGSYGYTF
NA	TRBD1	14	TRBV29-1	TRBJ1-2	TGCAGCGTTGCTCCTGGGACAGGGAAGGATGGCTACACCTTC	CSVAPGTGKDGYTF
NA	TRBD1	15	TRBV14	TRBJ1-4	TGTGCCAGCAGCCACAACAGGGGTCCTAATGAAAAACTGTTTTTT	CASSHNRGPNEKLFF
NA	TRBD2	15	TRBV29-1	TRBJ2-1	TGCAGCGTTGGTCGAAGGGCTAGCGGTTACAATGAGCAGTTCTTC	CSVGRRASGYNEQFF
once	NA	13	TRBV9	TRBJ1-1	TGTGCCAGCAGCGCGGTGCTGAACACTGAAGCTTTCTTT	CASSAVLNTEAFF
NA	NA	17	TRBV4-3	TRBJ2-6	TGCGCCAGCAGCCACCGGAAGACCAGGACTGGGGCCAACGTCCTGACTTTC	CASSHRKTRTGANVLTF
NA	TRBD2	17	TRBV29-1	TRBJ2-1	TGCAGCATAAAAGGGACTAGCGGTGCGAGCTCCTACAATGAGCAGTTCTTC	CSIKGTSGASSYNEQFF
NA	TRBD1	15	TRBV7-8	TRBJ2-7	TGTGCCAGCAGCTCGTCGTGGACAGGGCCCTACGAGCAGTACTTC	CASSSSWTGPYEQYF
NA	NA	14	TRBV5-6	TRBJ1-1	TGTGCCAGCAGCTTCCGAAGGAGGAACACTGAAGCTTTCTTT	CASSFRRRNTEAFF
NA	TRBD1	14	TRBV9	TRBJ2-5	TGTGCCAGCAGCCCGCGACAGGGCGTAGAGACCCAGTACTTC	CASSPRQGVETQYF
NA	TRBD1	14	TRBV29-1	TRBJ1-2	TGCAGCGTTGCAGGGACAGGGGCTAACTATGGCTACACCTTC	CSVAGTGANYGYTF
NA	NA	12	TRBV28	TRBJ1-1	TGTGCCAGCAGTTACTCGAACACTGAAGCTTTCTTT	CASSYSNTEAFF
once	TRBD2	15	TRBV28	TRBJ2-7	TGTGCCAGCACCTTTCACGCGGGGGGGCCTTACGAGCAGTACTTC	CASTFHAGGPYEQYF
NA	NA	19	TRBV19	TRBJ1-2	TGTGCCAGTAGCCATTTGAGAGATTCCTCCGAGGGTATTAACTATGGCTACACCTTC	CASSHLRDSSEGINYGYTF